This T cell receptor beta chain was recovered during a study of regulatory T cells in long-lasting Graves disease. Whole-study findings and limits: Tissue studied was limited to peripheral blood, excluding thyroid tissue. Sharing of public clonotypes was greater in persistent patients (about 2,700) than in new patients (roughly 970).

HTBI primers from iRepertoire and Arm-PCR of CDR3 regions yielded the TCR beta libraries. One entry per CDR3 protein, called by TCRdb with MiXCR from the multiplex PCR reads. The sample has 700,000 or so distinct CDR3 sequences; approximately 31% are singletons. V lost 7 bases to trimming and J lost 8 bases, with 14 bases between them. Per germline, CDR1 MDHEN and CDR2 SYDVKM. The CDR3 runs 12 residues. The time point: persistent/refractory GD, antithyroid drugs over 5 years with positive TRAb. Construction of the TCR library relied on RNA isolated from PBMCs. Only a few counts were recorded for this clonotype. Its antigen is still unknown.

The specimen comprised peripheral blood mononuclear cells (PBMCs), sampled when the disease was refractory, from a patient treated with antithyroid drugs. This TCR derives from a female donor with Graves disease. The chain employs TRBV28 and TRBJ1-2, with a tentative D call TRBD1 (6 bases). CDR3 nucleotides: TGTGCCAGCACCGTTACAGGGTGGGGCTACACCTTC. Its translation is CASTVTGWGYTF.